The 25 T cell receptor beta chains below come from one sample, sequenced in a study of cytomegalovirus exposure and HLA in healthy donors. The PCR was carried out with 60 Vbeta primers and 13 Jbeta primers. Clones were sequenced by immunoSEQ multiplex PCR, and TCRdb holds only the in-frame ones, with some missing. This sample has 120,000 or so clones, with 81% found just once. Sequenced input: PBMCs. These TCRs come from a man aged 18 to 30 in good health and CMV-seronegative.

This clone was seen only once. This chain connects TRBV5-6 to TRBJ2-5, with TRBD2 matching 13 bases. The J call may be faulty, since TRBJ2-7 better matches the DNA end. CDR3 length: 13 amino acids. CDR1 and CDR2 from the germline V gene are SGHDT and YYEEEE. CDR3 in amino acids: CASGLAGVYEQYF. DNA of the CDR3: TGTGCCAGTGGACTAGCGGGGGTGTACGAGCAGTACTTC.

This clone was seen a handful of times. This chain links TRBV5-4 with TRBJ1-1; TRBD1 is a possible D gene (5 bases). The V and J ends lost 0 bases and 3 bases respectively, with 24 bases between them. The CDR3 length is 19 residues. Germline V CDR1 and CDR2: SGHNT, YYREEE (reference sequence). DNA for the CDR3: TGTGCCAGCAGCTTGGGGAGTTGGGACTGGAGGTTGCAGGACACTGAAGCTTTCTTT. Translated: CASSLGSWDWRLQDTEAFF.

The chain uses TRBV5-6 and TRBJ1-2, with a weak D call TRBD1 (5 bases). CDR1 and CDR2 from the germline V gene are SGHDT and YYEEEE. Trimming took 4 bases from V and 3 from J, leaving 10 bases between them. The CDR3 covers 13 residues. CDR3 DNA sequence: TGTGCCAGCAGCCTCAGGGTTGACTATGGCTACACCTTC. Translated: CASSLRVDYGYTF.

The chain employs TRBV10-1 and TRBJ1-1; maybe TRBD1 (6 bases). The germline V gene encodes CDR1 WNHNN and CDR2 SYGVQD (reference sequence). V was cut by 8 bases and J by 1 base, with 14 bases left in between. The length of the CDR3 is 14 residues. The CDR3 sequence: CASSPRGQNTEAFF. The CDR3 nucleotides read TGCGCCAGCTCGCCCCGGGGACAGAACACTGAAGCTTTCTTT.

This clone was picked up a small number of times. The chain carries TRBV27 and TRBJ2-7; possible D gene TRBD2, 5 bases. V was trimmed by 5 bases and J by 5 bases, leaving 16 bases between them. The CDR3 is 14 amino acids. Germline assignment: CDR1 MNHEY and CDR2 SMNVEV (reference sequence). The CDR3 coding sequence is TGTGCCAGCAGTCCTCGGACTGGATCCAACGAGCAGTACTTC. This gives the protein CASSPRTGSNEQYF.

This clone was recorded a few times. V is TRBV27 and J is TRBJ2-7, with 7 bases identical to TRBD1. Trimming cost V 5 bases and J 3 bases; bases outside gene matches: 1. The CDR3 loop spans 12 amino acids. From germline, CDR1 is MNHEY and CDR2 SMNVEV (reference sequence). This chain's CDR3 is CASSRQGYEQYF. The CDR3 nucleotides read TGTGCCAGCAGTCGACAGGGCTACGAGCAGTACTTC.

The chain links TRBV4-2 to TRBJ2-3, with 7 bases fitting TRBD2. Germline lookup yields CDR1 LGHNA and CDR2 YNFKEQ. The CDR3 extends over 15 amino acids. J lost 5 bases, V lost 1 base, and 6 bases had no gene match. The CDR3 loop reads CASSQAPGEGDTQYF. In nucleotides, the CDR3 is TGTGCCAGCAGCCAAGCGCCGGGGGAGGGAGATACGCAGTATTTT.

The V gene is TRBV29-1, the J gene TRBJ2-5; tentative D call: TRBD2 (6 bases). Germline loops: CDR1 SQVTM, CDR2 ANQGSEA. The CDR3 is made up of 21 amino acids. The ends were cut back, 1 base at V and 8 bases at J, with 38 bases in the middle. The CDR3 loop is CSVEGSHGGFWAQRRSGTQYF. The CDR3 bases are TGCAGCGTTGAAGGATCACACGGAGGGTTTTGGGCCCAAAGACGGTCAGGTACCCAGTACTTC. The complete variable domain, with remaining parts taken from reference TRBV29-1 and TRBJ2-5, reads SAVISQKPSRDICQRGTSLTIQCQVDSQVTMMFWYRQQPGQSLTLIATANQGSEATYESGFVIDKFPISRPNLTFSTLTVSNMSPEDSSIYLCSVEGSHGGFWAQRRSGTQYFGPGTRLLVL.

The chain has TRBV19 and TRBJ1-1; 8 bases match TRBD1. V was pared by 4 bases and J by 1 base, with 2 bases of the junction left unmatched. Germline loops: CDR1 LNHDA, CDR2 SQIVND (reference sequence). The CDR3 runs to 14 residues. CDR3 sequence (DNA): TGTGCCAGTAGTACGGACAGGGCGAACACTGAAGCTTTCTTT. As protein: CASSTDRANTEAFF.

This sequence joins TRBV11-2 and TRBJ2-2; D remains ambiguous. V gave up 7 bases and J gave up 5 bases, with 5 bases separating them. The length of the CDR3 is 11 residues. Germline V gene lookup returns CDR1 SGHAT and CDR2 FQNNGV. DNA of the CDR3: TGTGCCAGCACCAGAACCGGGGAGCTGTTTTTT. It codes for CASTRTGELFF.

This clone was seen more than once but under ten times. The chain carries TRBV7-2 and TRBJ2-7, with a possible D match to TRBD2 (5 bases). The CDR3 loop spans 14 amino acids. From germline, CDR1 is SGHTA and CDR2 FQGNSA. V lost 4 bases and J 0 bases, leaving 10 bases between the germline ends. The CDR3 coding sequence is TGTGCCAGCAGCTACGGGGTCTTCTCCTACGAGCAGTACTTC. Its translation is CASSYGVFSYEQYF.

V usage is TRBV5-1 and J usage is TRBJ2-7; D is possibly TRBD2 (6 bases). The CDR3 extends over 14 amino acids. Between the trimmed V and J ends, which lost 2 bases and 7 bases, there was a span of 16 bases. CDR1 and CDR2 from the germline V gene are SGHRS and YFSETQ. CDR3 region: CASSLPGLSGEQYF. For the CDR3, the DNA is TGCGCCAGCAGCTTACCGGGACTCTCTGGGGAGCAGTACTTC.

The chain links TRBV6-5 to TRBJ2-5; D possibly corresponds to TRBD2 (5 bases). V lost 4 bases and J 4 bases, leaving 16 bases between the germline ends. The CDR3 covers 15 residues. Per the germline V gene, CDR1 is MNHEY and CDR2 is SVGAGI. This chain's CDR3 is CASSSAVSVGETQYF. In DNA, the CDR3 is TGTGCCAGCAGTTCCGCCGTTAGCGTGGGAGAGACCCAGTACTTC.

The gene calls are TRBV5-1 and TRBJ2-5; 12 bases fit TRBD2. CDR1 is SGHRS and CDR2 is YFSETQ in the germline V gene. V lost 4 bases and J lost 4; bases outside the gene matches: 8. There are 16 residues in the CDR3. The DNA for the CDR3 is TGCGCCAGCAGCCGAGGACTAGCGGGGATCCGAGAGACCCAGTACTTC. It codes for CASSRGLAGIRETQYF.

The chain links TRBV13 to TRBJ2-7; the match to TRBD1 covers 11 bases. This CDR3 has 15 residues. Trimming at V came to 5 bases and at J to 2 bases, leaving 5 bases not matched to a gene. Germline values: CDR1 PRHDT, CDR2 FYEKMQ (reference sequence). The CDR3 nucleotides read TGTGCCAGCAGCCGACCGGGACAGGGGGCCTACGAGCAGTACTTC. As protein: CASSRPGQGAYEQYF.

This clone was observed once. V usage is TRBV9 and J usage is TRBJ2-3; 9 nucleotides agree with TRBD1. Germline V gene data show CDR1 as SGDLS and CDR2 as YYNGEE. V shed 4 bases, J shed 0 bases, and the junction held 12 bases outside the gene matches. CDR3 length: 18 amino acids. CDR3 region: CASSLTTGGQGSTDTQYF. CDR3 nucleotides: TGTGCCAGCAGCCTCACCACCGGGGGACAGGGAAGCACAGATACGCAGTATTTT.

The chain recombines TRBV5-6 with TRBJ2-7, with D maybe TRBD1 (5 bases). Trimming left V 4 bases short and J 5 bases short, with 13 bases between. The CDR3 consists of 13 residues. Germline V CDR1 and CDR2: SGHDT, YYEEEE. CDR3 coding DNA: TGTGCCAGCAGCGCCGGATGGGGCCACGAGCAGTACTTC. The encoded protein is CASSAGWGHEQYF.

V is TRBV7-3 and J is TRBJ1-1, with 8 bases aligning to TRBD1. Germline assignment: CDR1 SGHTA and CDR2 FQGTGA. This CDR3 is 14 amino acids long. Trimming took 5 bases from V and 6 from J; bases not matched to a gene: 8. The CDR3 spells CASSPGGAKSEAFF. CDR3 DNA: TGTGCCAGCAGCCCAGGGGGCGCGAAATCTGAAGCTTTCTTT. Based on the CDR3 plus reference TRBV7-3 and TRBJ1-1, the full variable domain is GAGVSQTPSNKVTEKGKYVELRCDPISGHTALYWYRQSLGQGPEFLIYFQGTGAADDSGLPNDRFFAVRPEGSVSTLKIQRTERGDSAVYLCASSPGGAKSEAFFGQGTRLTVV.

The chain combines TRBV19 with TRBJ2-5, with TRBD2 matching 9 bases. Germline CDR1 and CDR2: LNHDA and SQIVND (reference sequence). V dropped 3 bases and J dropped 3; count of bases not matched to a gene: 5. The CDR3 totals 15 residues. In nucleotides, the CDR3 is TGTGCCAGTAGTATGGGGCTAGCGGGGAAAGAGACCCAGTACTTC. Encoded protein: CASSMGLAGKETQYF.

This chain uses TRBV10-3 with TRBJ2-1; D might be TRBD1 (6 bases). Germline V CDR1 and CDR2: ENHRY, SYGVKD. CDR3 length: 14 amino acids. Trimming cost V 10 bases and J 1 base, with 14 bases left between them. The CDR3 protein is CATNAGTSYNEQFF. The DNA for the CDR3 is TGTGCCACCAACGCCGGGACATCCTACAATGAGCAGTTCTTC.

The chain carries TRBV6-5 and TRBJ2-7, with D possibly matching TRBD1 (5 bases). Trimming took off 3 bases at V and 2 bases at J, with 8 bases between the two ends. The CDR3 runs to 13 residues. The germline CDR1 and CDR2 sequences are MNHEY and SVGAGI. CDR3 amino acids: CASSYAGTYEQYF. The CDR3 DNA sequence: TGTGCCAGCAGTTATGCAGGGACCTACGAGCAGTACTTC.

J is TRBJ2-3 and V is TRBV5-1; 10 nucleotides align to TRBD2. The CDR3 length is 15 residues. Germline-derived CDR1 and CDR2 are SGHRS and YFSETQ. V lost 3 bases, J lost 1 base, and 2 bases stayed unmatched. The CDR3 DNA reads TGCGCCAGCAGCTATCTAGCGGGGGGCACAGATACGCAGTATTTT. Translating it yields CASSYLAGGTDTQYF.

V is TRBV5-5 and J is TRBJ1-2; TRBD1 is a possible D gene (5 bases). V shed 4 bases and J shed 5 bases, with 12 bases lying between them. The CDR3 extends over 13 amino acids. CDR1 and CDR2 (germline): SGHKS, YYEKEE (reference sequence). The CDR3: CASSQVRGYGYTF. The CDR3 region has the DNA TGTGCCAGCAGCCAGGTTAGGGGTTATGGCTACACCTTC.

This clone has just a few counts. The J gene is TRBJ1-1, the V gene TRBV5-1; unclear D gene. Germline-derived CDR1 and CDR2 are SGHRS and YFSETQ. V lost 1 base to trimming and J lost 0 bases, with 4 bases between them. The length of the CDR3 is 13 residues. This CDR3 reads CASSLSLNTEAFF. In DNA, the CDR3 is TGCGCCAGCAGCTTGTCTTTGAACACTGAAGCTTTCTTT.

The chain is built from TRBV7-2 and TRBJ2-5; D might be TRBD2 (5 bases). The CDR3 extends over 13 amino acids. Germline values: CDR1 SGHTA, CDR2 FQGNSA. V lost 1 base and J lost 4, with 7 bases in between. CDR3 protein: CASSLGRGETQYF. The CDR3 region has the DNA TGTGCCAGCAGCTTAGGCCGGGGAGAGACCCAGTACTTC.